This TCR beta chain was captured by sequencing in a study of response to subunit inactivated influenza vaccine. Trimming removed 7 bases from V and 6 bases from J, with 10 bases in between. The V gene's germline CDR1 is MNHNS and CDR2 SASEGT. CDR3 length equals 13 residues. TCRdb itself ran the RT-PCR reads through MiXCR, one entry per CDR3 protein. The sample has roughly 290,000 distinct CDR3 sequences, 21% seen once. There are a few counts of this clonotype. Its antigen remains unknown. Whole-study findings and limits: Authors proposed each seasonal influenza vaccination draws in few new T cells.

The chain couples TRBV6-1 to TRBJ1-6; D gene ambiguous. The material was PBMCs from blood, obtained approximately 20 months after vaccination. This sequence originates from a man between 45 and 75 years old who received an inactivated influenza vaccine. The CDR3, as DNA: TGTGCCAGCAATCTCGCCAGTAATTCACCCCTCCACTTT. This gives the protein CASNLASNSPLHF.